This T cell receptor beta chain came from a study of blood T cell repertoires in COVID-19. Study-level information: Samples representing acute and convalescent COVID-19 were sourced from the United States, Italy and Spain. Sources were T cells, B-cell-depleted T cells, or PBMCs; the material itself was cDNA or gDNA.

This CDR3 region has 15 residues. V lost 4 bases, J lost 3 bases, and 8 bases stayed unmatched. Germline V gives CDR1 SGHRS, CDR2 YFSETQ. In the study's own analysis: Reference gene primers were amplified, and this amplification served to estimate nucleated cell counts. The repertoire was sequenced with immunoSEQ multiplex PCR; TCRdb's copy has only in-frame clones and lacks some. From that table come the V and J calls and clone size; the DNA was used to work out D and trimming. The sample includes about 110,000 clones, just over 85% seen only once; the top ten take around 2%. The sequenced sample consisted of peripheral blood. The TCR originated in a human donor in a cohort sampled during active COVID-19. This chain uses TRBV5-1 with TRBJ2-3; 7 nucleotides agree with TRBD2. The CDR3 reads CASSPGAGETDTQYF. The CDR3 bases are TGCGCCAGCAGCCCGGGTGCGGGAGAAACAGATACGCAGTATTTT.